The 28 T cell receptor beta chains listed next were all sequenced from one sample in a study of T-cell reconstitution after alpha-beta-depleted transplantation in children. The TCRbeta library incorporated unique molecular identifiers. MiXCR, applied by TCRdb to the PCR reads, yields one record per CDR3 protein. The table lists approximately 230,000 distinct CDR3 sequences, more than 20% of them singletons, with about 5% in the top ten. The specimen comprised PBMCs, mostly from graft donor cells, sampled 360 days after TCRalphabeta/CD19-depleted stem cell transplant. These receptors all stem from a female patient aged 2 to 10 who had a stem cell transplant for congenital amegakaryocytic thrombocytopenia, so the T cells may come from the graft donor.

V usage is TRBV3-1 and J usage is TRBJ2-5; either TRBD1 or TRBD2 may fit D (5 bases each). The CDR3 is made up of 16 amino acids. Per germline, CDR1 LGHDT and CDR2 YNNKEL (reference sequence). V was shortened by 2 bases and J by 1 base, with 14 bases between the two germline ends. In DNA form, the CDR3 reads TGTGCCAGCAGCCAATCAGGTCGAGGGACCCAAGAGACCCAGTACTTC. Amino acid sequence: CASSQSGRGTQETQYF.

V is TRBV4-3 and J is TRBJ2-3, with D perhaps matching TRBD1 or TRBD2 (6 bases each). This CDR3 has 17 amino acids. In germline, CDR1 is LGHNA, CDR2 YSLEER. V was shortened by 0 bases and J by 2 bases, with 15 bases between the two germline ends. The CDR3 bases are TGCGCCAGCAGCCAAGATCCGACGGGGGCGAACACAGATACGCAGTATTTT. The encoded protein is CASSQDPTGANTDTQYF.

This clonotype has a handful of counts. V is TRBV24-1 and J is TRBJ2-7; either TRBD1 or TRBD2 may fit D (5 bases each). The ends were cut back, 8 bases at V and 2 bases at J, with 15 bases in the middle. The germline gives CDR1 KGHDR, CDR2 SFDVKD. The CDR3 loop spans 14 amino acids. The DNA for the CDR3 is TGTGCCACCACCTACCCCTCGGGGCCCTACGAGCAGTACTTC. It codes for CATTYPSGPYEQYF.

CDR3 sequence reads: CASSLTPGLAGGEKETQYF. In DNA form, the CDR3 reads TGTGCCAGCAGCTTAACACCGGGACTAGCGGGAGGAGAGAAAGAGACCCAGTACTTC. The chain uses TRBV11-1 and TRBJ2-5, with 15 bases lining up with TRBD2. The V segment lost 2 bases and the J segment 3 bases; nucleotides outside the gene matches: 10. Germline loops: CDR1 SGHAT, CDR2 FQDESV (reference sequence). The CDR3 is made up of 19 amino acids.

This clonotype was counted at least ten times. DNA for the CDR3: TGCAGTGCGACCGGGACCACAGATACGCAGTATTTT. As protein: CSATGTTDTQYF. The chain is built from TRBV20-1 and TRBJ2-3, with D possibly called TRBD1 or TRBD2 (5 bases each). The CDR3 spans 12 residues. V was clipped by 6 bases and J by 2 bases, with 9 bases between them. CDR1 DFQATT and CDR2 SNEGSKA come from the germline V gene (reference sequence).

This chain connects TRBV5-4 to TRBJ2-3; D assignment may be TRBD1 or TRBD2 (7 bases each). CDR1 and CDR2 from the germline V gene are SGHNT and YYREEE (reference sequence). There are 15 residues in the CDR3. Deletions cut 7 bases from V and 1 base from J, with 16 bases between. DNA for the CDR3: TGTGCCAGCTCCAGGGAGGGGGCAGGCACAGATACGCAGTATTTT. Encoded protein: CASSREGAGTDTQYF.

There are many counts of this clonotype. The chain combines TRBV5-1 with TRBJ2-7, with 11 bases fitting TRBD2. The CDR3 is 14 amino acids. Unmatched junction bases numbered 3, after V lost 1 base and J lost 6 bases. Germline CDR1 and CDR2: SGHRS and YFSETQ. The CDR3, as DNA: TGCGCCAGCAGCTTGACTAGCGGGAGCTTCGAGCAGTACTTC. It translates to CASSLTSGSFEQYF.

This clonotype was picked up a small number of times. The chain links TRBV6-5 to TRBJ2-3; D is ambiguous. This CDR3 contains 17 residues. Germline V gene lookup returns CDR1 MNHEY and CDR2 SVGAGI. Trimming took off 0 bases at V and 1 base at J, with 14 bases between the two ends. CDR3 amino acids: CASSYSPFAGGTDTQYF. The CDR3 bases are TGTGCCAGCAGTTACTCGCCTTTTGCAGGCGGCACAGATACGCAGTATTTT.

The chain couples TRBV4-1 to TRBJ1-3, with a possible D match to TRBD1 (6 bases). CDR3 length equals 18 residues. Germline V CDR1 and CDR2: MGHRA, YSYEKL. The V gene lost 1 base and the J gene lost 1 base, with 17 bases spanning the gap. As DNA, the CDR3 is TGCGCCAGCAGCCAAGGCAGGGGAGGCGATATATCTGGAAACACCATATATTTT. Encoded protein: CASSQGRGGDISGNTIYF.

This clonotype was found a few times. V gene TRBV4-3 combines with J gene TRBJ1-2; D gene ambiguous. The CDR3 is 15 residues long. Trimming left V 3 bases short and J 3 bases short, with 14 bases between. Germline V gene lookup returns CDR1 LGHNA and CDR2 YSLEER. The CDR3 coding sequence is TGCGCCAGCAGCCACCTCCGGACTTCCCACTATGGCTACACCTTC. Its translation: CASSHLRTSHYGYTF.

V gene TRBV28 combines with J gene TRBJ2-7; no reliable D call. V was clipped by 4 bases and J by 2 bases, with 9 bases between them. This CDR3 spans 13 amino acids. Germline CDR1 MDHEN, CDR2 SYDVKM. CDR3: CASSSQEPYEQYF. In DNA, the CDR3 is TGTGCCAGCAGTTCGCAGGAACCCTACGAGCAGTACTTC.

The chain links TRBV3-1 to TRBJ1-1; D is undetermined. V lost 0 bases and J lost 0, with 8 bases in between. CDR3 length equals 15 residues. Germline CDR1 and CDR2: LGHDT and YNNKEL (reference sequence). DNA for the CDR3: TGTGCCAGCAGCCAAGATCGAGGCATGAACACTGAAGCTTTCTTT. Encoded protein: CASSQDRGMNTEAFF.

This chain joins TRBV12-5 and TRBJ2-1; the match to TRBD2 covers 7 bases. Germline-derived CDR1 and CDR2 are LGHNT and FRNRAP. There are 14 residues in the CDR3. The V gene end was trimmed by 1 base and the J gene end by 7 bases; junction bases not matched to a gene: 4. CDR3 amino acids: CASGLGTGGNEQFF. Here the CDR3 DNA reads TGTGCTAGTGGTTTGGGGACCGGGGGGAATGAGCAGTTCTTC. Combining the CDR3 with reference TRBV12-5 and TRBJ2-1 gives the whole variable domain DARVTQTPRHKVTEMGQEVTMRCQPILGHNTVFWYRQTMMQGLELLAYFRNRAPLDDSGMPKDRFSAEMPDATLATLKIQPSEPRDSAVYFCASGLGTGGNEQFFGPGTRLTVL.

This rearrangement joins TRBV12-3 or TRBV12-4 to TRBJ2-3; D gene ambiguous. The CDR3 has 14 residues. Trimming took 3 bases from V and 5 from J, leaving 12 bases between them. The CDR3 spells CASSFAPARDTQYF. CDR3 sequence (DNA): TGTGCCAGCAGTTTTGCCCCAGCCAGAGATACGCAGTATTTT.

This clonotype occurred many times. The CDR3 protein is CASSQGVGSYEQYF. CDR3 bases: TGTGCCAGCAGCCAAGGGGTCGGGTCCTACGAGCAGTACTTC. The chain has TRBV3-1 and TRBJ2-7; unclear D gene. The CDR3 has 14 amino acids. V lost 1 base and J 1 base, leaving 8 bases between the germline ends. Per germline, CDR1 LGHDT and CDR2 YNNKEL (reference sequence).

The J gene is TRBJ2-5, the V gene TRBV28; 8 nucleotides agree with TRBD1. V lost 9 bases, J lost 5 bases, and 14 bases stayed unmatched. The CDR3 totals 15 residues. Germline CDR1 reads MDHEN; CDR2 reads SYDVKM. This CDR3 reads CASTGGGLRVETQYF. The CDR3 coding sequence is TGTGCCAGTACAGGGGGAGGCTTACGTGTTGAGACCCAGTACTTC. Looking up the rest from reference TRBV28 and TRBJ2-5 gives the full variable domain: DVKVTQSSRYLVKRTGEKVFLECVQDMDHENMFWYRQDPGLGLRLIYFSYDVKMKEKGDIPEGYSVSREKKERFSLILESASTNQTSMYLCASTGGGLRVETQYFGPGTRLLVL.

The rearrangement links TRBV4-2 to TRBJ2-7, with no clear D. The CDR3 spans 15 residues. Germline CDR1 is LGHNA and CDR2 is YNFKEQ. V dropped 4 bases and J dropped 0 bases, with 13 bases sitting between them. The CDR3 DNA is TGTGCCAGCAGCCCCGAGTTAATGCCCTCCTACGAGCAGTACTTC. It is translated as CASSPELMPSYEQYF.

This chain connects TRBV20-1 to TRBJ2-2, with 14 bases matching TRBD2. Germline V gives CDR1 DFQATT, CDR2 SNEGSKA (reference sequence). Trimming cost V 6 bases and J 4 bases; bases outside gene matches: 4. The CDR3 length is 15 residues. In DNA form, the CDR3 reads TGCAGTGCGGGGACTAGCGGGAGATCCACCGGGGAGCTGTTTTTT. Amino acids: CSAGTSGRSTGELFF.

This clonotype was counted only a few times. The rearrangement links TRBV7-6 to TRBJ2-1, with D perhaps matching TRBD2 (7 bases). The CDR3 spans 17 residues. The V and J ends lost 0 bases and 0 bases respectively, with 12 bases between them. Per germline, CDR1 SGHVS and CDR2 FNYEAQ. The CDR3 sequence is CASSLAGGAHSYNEQFF. In DNA, the CDR3 is TGTGCCAGCAGCTTAGCGGGGGGGGCTCACTCCTACAATGAGCAGTTCTTC.

This clonotype was detected ten times or more. The gene calls are TRBV4-1 and TRBJ2-6; D is uncertain. The CDR3 totals 15 residues. Germline V CDR1 and CDR2: MGHRA, YSYEKL. The V end was cut by 0 bases, the J end by 1 base, with 4 bases between. The CDR3 DNA reads TGCGCCAGCAGCCAAGATGGGTCTGGGGCCAACGTCCTGACTTTC. Residues: CASSQDGSGANVLTF.

V is TRBV10-3 and J is TRBJ1-5; unclear D gene. The V and J ends lost 3 bases and 2 bases respectively, with 11 bases between them. The CDR3 is made up of 15 amino acids. The germline gives CDR1 ENHRY, CDR2 SYGVKD. The CDR3 region has the DNA TGTGCCATCAGTGATAAAGGGATTGGCAATCAGCCCCAGCATTTT. Its translation: CAISDKGIGNQPQHF.

The sample holds a few counts of this clonotype. The rearrangement joins TRBV28 to TRBJ2-3; D assignment may be TRBD1 or TRBD2 (5 bases each). CDR1 and CDR2 from the germline V gene are MDHEN and SYDVKM. Trimming stripped 4 bases from V and 1 base from J, with 15 bases between. CDR3 length: 16 amino acids. The CDR3, as DNA: TGTGCCAGCAGTTCAACCGGGACGCCGGGCACAGATACGCAGTATTTT. The encoded protein is CASSSTGTPGTDTQYF.

The J gene is TRBJ2-5, the V gene TRBV12-3 or TRBV12-4, with TRBD2 matching 13 bases. The CDR3 has 17 amino acids. V lost 4 bases and J lost 0; bases outside the gene matches: 5. In DNA form, the CDR3 reads TGTGCCAGCAGTTATGGGACTAGCGGGGTCTACCAAGAGACCCAGTACTTC. Amino acid sequence: CASSYGTSGVYQETQYF.

This clonotype was counted a few times. J is TRBJ2-7 and V is TRBV21-1; the DNA was not used to check the table's D call, TRBD1. TRBV21-1 is a known pseudogene. This CDR3 region has 14 residues. This chain's CDR3 is CASSKGAGYYEQYF. As DNA, the CDR3 is TGTGCCAGCAGCAAAGGGGCAGGGTACTACGAGCAGTACTTC.

This clonotype appeared many times. The V gene is TRBV7-9, the J gene TRBJ2-3, with 8 bases aligning to TRBD1. With V trimmed by 3 bases and J by 2 bases, 7 bases remained unmatched. CDR3 length: 16 residues. Germline assignment: CDR1 SEHNR and CDR2 FQNEAQ (reference sequence). The DNA of the CDR3 is TGTGCCAGCAGCTTCCCAGGGGGCAGGCACACAGATACGCAGTATTTT. Translated: CASSFPGGRHTDTQYF.

The J gene is TRBJ2-7, the V gene TRBV20-1; D unclear. CDR1 is DFQATT and CDR2 is SNEGSKA in the germline V gene (reference sequence). The V gene lost 3 bases and the J gene lost 4 bases, with 7 bases spanning the gap. CDR3 size: 11 residues. This chain's CDR3 is CSASDLYEQYF. The CDR3 nucleotides read TGCAGTGCTAGCGACTTGTACGAGCAGTACTTC.

The V gene is TRBV6-2 or TRBV6-3, the J gene TRBJ2-5; 9 bases are a match to TRBD2. This CDR3 is built from 17 residues. V lost 4 bases to trimming and J lost 5 bases; unmatched junction nucleotides: 14. CDR1 MNHEY and CDR2 SVGEGT come from the germline V gene. CDR3 region: CASSSGAFSGSSETQYF. The CDR3 region has the DNA TGTGCCAGCAGTTCCGGGGCATTTAGCGGGAGTTCCGAGACCCAGTACTTC.

Only a few counts were recorded for this clonotype. This rearrangement joins TRBV4-1 to TRBJ2-4, with D unresolved. This CDR3 is 14 amino acids long. Germline CDR1 and CDR2: MGHRA and YSYEKL. Trimming took 3 bases from V and 3 from J, leaving 9 bases between them. CDR3: CASSQPRDKNIQYF. CDR3 DNA sequence: TGCGCCAGCAGCCAGCCAAGAGACAAAAACATTCAGTACTTC.